What follows are 7 T cell receptor beta chains derived from one specimen sequenced in a study of Graves' ophthalmopathy and Graves' hyperthyroidism. RNA transcripts were the template, and TCR beta CDR3 regions were amplified from them. An opening RT-PCR round employed HTBI primers and preceded a second-round multiplex PCR. TCRdb re-analysed the multiplex PCR reads in MiXCR, keeping a single row per CDR3 protein. The table lists 620,000 or so distinct CDR3 sequences, 22% of them singletons. The sequenced material came from peripheral blood. These receptors were obtained from a woman younger than 30 with stable Graves' hyperthyroidism. Some clones in this sample may be carry-over from other donors' samples.

This clonotype appeared many times. Since the CDR3 does not end with the conserved phenylalanine or tryptophan, this likely comes from a read error. This chain connects TRBV20-1 to TRBJ1-5; no clear D. The V end was cut by 6 bases, the J end by 7 bases, with 16 bases between. The CDR3 covers 13 residues. CDR1 is DFQATT, CDR2 SNEGSKA, per germline (reference sequence). The CDR3 region is CSALDDQTQPQHS. As DNA, the CDR3 is TGCAGTGCCCTTGACGACCAGACACAGCCCCAGCATTCT.

In this sample, this clonotype turned up a few times. The chain is built from TRBV12-3 or TRBV12-4 and TRBJ1-2; 8 bases line up with TRBD1. The V gene end was trimmed by 4 bases and the J gene end by 4 bases; junction bases not matched to a gene: 5. There are 14 residues in the CDR3. The CDR3 region has the DNA TGTGCCAGCAGTTCACAGGGGGAGAGCTATGGCTACACCTTC. It codes for CASSSQGESYGYTF.

V and J are TRBV30 and TRBJ1-5; D not resolved. V lost 1 base and J lost 0, with 10 bases in between. Germline loops: CDR1 GTSNPN, CDR2 SVGIG (reference sequence). This CDR3 spans 15 amino acids. CDR3 region: CAWSGGSYSNQPQHF. CDR3 sequence (DNA): TGTGCCTGGAGTGGGGGAAGTTATAGCAATCAGCCCCAGCATTTT.

The table lists this clonotype with many counts. This chain connects TRBV2 to TRBJ1-1; D uncertain. The V and J ends lost 4 bases and 1 base respectively, with 13 bases between them. The CDR3 is 15 residues long. Germline-derived CDR1 and CDR2 are SNHLY and FYNNEI. Here the CDR3 reads CASSVGGFTNTEAFF. DNA for the CDR3: TGTGCCAGCAGTGTAGGTGGGTTCACGAACACTGAAGCTTTCTTT.

This clonotype was seen ten or more times. The gene calls are TRBV12-3 or TRBV12-4 and TRBJ2-5, with D unclear. V lost 6 bases, J lost 1 base, and 6 bases lay in between. The CDR3 has 12 amino acids. CDR3 in DNA: TGTGCCAGCAGCCTCATCCAAGAGACCCAGTACTTC. It specifies CASSLIQETQYF.

The chain is built from TRBV20-1 and TRBJ2-5, with D maybe TRBD1 (6 bases). V was cut by 5 bases and J by 0 bases, with 10 bases left in between. The germline V gene has CDR1 DFQATT and CDR2 SNEGSKA (reference sequence). The CDR3 sequence is 13 residues long. This CDR3 reads CSAATGYQETQYF. CDR3 DNA: TGCAGTGCTGCCACAGGGTACCAAGAGACCCAGTACTTC.

This clonotype has a count of ten or more. The chain carries TRBV27 and TRBJ1-2; no clear D gene. Per the germline V gene, CDR1 is MNHEY and CDR2 is SMNVEV (reference sequence). The CDR3 sequence is 13 residues long. The V end was cut by 3 bases, the J end by 4 bases, with 9 bases between. CDR3 in DNA: TGTGCCAGCAGTTTTAGGAGGAGCTATGGCTACACCTTC. Translated, it gives CASSFRRSYGYTF.